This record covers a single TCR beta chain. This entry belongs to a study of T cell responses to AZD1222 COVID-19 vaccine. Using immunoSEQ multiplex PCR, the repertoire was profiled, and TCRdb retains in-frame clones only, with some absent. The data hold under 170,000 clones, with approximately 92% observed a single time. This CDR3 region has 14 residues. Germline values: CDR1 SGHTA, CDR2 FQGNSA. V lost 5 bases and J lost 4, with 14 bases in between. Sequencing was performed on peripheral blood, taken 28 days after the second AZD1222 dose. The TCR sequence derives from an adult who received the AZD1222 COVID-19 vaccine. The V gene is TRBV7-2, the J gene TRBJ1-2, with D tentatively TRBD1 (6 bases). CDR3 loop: CASSPLGGGYGYTF. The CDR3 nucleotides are TGTGCCAGCAGCCCCCTGGGGGGCGGCTATGGCTACACCTTC.